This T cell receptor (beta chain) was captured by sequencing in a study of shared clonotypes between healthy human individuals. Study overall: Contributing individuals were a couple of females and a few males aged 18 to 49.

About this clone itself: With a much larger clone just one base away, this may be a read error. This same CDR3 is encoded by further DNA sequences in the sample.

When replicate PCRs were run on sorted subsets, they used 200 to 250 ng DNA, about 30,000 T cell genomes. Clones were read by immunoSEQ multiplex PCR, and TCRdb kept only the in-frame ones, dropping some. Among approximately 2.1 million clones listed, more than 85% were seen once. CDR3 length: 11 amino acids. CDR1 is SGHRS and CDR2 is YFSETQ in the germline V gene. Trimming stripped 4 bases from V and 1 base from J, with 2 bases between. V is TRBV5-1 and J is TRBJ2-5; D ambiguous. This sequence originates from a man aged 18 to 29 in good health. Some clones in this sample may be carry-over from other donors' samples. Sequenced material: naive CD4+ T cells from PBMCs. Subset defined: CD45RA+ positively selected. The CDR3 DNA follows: TGCGCCAGCAGCGTCCAAGAGACCCAGTACTTC. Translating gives CASSVQETQYF.